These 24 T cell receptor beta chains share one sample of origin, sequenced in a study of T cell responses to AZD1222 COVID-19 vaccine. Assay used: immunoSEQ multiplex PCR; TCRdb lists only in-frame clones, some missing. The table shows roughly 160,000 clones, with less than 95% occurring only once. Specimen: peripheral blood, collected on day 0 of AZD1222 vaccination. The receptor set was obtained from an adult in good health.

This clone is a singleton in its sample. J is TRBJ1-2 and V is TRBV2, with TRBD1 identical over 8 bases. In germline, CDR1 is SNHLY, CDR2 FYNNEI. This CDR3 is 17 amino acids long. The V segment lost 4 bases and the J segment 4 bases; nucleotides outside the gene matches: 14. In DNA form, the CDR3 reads TGTGCCAGCAGTGCCGGACAGGGATATGAGTATAGCTATGGCTACACCTTC. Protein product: CASSAGQGYEYSYGYTF.

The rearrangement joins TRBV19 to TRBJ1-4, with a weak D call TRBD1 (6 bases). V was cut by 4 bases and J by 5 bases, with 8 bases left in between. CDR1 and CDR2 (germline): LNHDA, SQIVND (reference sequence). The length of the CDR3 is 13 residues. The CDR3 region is CASSTGQNEKLFF. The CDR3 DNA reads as TGTGCCAGTAGTACCGGACAGAATGAAAAACTGTTTTTT.

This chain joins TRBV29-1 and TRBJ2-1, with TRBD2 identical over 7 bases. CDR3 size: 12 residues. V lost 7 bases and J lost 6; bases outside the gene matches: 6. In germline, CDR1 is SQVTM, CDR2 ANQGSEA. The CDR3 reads CSARGLLNEQFF. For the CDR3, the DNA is TGCAGCGCACGGGGACTACTCAATGAGCAGTTCTTC.

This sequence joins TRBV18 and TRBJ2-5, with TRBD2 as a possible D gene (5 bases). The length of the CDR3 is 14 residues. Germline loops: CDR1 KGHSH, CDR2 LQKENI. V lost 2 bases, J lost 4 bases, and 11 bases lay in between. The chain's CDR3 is CASSPYAGGETQYF. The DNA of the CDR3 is TGTGCCAGCTCACCATACGCAGGAGGAGAGACCCAGTACTTC.

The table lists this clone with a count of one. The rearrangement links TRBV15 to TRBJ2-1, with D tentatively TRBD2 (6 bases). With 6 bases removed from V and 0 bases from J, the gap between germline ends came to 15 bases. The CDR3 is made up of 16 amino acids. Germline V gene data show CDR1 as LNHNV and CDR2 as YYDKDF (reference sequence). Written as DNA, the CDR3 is TGTGCCACCAGAGGGCCCGGGAGAGACTCCTACAATGAGCAGTTCTTC. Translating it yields CATRGPGRDSYNEQFF.

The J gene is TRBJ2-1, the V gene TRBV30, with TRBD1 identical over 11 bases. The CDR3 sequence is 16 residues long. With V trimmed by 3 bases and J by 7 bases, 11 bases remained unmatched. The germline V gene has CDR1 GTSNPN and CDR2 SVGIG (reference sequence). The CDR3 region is CAWRPPGTGGLNEQFF. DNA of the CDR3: TGTGCCTGGAGGCCACCTGGGACAGGGGGTTTGAATGAGCAGTTCTTC.

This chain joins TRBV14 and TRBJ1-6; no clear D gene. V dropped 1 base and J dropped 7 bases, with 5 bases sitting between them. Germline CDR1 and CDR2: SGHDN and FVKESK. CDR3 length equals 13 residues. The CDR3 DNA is TGTGCCAGCAGCCAAGTCAGGAATTCACCCCTCCACTTT. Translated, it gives CASSQVRNSPLHF.

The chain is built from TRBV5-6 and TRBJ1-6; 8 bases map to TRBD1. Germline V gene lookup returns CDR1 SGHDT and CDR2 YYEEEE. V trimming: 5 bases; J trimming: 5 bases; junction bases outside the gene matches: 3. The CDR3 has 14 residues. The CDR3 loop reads CASRTTGDNSPLHF. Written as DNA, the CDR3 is TGTGCCAGCAGGACGACAGGGGATAATTCACCCCTCCACTTT.

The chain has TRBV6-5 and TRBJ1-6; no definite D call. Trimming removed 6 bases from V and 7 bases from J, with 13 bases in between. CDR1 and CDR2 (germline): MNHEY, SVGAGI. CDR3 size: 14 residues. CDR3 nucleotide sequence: TGTGCCAGCAGCCCCGGACGATTGAATTCACCCCTCCACTTT. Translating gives CASSPGRLNSPLHF.

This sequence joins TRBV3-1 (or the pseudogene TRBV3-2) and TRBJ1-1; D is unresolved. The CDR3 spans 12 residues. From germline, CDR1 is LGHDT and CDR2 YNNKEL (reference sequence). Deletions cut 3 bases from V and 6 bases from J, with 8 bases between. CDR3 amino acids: CASSHGGAEAFF. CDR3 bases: TGTGCCAGCAGCCACGGTGGCGCTGAAGCTTTCTTT.

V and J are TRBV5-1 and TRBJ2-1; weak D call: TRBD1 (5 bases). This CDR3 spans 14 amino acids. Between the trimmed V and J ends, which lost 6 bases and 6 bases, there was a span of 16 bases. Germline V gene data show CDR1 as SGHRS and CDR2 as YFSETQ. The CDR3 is CASKWQGPTNEQFF. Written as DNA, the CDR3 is TGCGCCAGCAAATGGCAGGGTCCTACCAATGAGCAGTTCTTC.

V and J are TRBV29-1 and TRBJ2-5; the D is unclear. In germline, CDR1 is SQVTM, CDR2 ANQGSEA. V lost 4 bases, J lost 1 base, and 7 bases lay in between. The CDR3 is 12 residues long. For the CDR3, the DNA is TGCAGCGTTGGGAAGACCCAAGAGACCCAGTACTTC. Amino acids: CSVGKTQETQYF.

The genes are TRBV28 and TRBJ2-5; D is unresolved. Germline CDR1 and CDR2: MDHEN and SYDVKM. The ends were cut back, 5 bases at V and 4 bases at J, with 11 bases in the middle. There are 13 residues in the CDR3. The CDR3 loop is CASSPSGGETQYF. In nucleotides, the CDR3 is TGTGCCAGCAGTCCCTCAGGTGGAGAGACCCAGTACTTC.

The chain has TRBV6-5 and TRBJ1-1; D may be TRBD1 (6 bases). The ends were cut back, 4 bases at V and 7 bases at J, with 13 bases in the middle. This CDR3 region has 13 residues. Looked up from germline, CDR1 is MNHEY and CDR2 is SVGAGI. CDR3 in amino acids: CASSLTGAGEAFF. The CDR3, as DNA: TGTGCCAGCAGTTTAACGGGGGCTGGTGAAGCTTTCTTT.

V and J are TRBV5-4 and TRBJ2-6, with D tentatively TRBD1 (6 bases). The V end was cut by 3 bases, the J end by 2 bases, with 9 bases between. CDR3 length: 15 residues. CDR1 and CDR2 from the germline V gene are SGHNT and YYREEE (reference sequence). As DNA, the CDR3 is TGTGCCAGCAGCTCTCGACAGGCTGGGGCCAACGTCCTGACTTTC. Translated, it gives CASSSRQAGANVLTF.

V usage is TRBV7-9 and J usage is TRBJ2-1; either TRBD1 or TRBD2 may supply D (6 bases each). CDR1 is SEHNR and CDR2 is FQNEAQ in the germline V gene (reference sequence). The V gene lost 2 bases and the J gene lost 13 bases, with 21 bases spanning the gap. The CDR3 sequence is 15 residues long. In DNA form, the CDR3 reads TGTGCCAGCAGCTTACCCAAGGTGGCAGGGGACTCCCAGTTCTTC. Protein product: CASSLPKVAGDSQFF.

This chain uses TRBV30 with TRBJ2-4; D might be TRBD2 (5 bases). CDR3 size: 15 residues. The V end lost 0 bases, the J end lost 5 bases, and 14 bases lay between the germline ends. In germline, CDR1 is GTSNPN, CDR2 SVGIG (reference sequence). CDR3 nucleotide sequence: TGTGCCTGGAGTGTCCCCGGGATATCGGAAAACATTCAGTACTTC. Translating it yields CAWSVPGISENIQYF.

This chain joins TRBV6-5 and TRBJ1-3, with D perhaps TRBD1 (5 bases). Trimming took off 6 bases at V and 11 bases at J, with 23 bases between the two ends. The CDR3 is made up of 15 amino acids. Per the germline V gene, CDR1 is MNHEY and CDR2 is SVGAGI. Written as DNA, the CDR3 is TGTGCCAGCAGGTCCCTCAGGGCCAATGTTAGCGCCATATATTTT. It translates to CASRSLRANVSAIYF.

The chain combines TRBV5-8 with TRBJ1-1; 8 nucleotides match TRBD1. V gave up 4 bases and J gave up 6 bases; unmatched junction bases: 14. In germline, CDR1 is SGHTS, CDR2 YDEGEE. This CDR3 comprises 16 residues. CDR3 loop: CASSRFRHDRGPEAFF. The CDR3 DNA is TGTGCCAGCAGCCGATTTCGACACGACAGGGGCCCTGAAGCTTTCTTT.

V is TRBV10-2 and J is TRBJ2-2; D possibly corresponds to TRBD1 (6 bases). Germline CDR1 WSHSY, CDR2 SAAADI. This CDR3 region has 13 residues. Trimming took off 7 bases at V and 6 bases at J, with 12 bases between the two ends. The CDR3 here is CASTRTAPGELFF. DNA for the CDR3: TGCGCCAGCACCAGGACAGCCCCCGGGGAGCTGTTTTTT.

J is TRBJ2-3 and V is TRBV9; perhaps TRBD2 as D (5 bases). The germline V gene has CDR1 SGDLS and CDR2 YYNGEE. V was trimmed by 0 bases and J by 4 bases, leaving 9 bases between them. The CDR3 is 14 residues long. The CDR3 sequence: CASSVDVGADTQYF. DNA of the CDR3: TGTGCCAGCAGCGTAGATGTGGGAGCAGATACGCAGTATTTT.

The CDR3 is CASTPLSPGDWRKDPSGANVLTF. CDR3 coding DNA: TGTGCCAGCACCCCCCTTTCGCCGGGGGACTGGAGGAAAGACCCGTCTGGGGCCAACGTCCTGACTTTC. J is TRBJ2-6 and V is TRBV6-2 or TRBV6-3; a weak D match, TRBD2 (6 bases). V shed 7 bases and J shed 1 base, with 35 bases lying between them. The CDR3 consists of 23 residues. The germline V gene encodes CDR1 MNHEY and CDR2 SVGEGT.

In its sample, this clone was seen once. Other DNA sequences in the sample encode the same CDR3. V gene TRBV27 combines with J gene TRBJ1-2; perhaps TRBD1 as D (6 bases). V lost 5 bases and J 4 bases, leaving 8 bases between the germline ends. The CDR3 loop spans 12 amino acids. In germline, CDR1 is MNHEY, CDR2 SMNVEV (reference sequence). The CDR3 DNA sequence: TGTGCCAGCAGTCTCAGGGGCTATGGCTACACCTTC. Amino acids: CASSLRGYGYTF.

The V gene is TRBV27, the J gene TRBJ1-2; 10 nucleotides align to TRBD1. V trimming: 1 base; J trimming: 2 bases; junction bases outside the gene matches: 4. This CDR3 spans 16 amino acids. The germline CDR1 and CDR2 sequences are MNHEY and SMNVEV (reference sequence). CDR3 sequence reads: CASSLYGQGGNYGYTF. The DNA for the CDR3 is TGTGCCAGCAGTTTATACGGACAGGGGGGCAACTATGGCTACACCTTC.